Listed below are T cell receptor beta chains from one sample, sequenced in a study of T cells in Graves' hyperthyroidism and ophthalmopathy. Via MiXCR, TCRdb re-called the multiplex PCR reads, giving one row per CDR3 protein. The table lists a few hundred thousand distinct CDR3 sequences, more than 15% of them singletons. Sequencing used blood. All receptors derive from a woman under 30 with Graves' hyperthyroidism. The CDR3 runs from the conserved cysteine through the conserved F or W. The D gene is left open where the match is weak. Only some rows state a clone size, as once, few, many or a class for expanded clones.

TGTGCCAGCAGCCCCAGGTCCGTGGGCAGGGGGCAGCGGGAGACCCAGTACTTC CASSPRSVGRGQRETQYF TRBD1 TRBJ2-5 many TRBV7-2
TGCAGCGTTTCGCACTTCGCCAAAAACATTCAGTACTTC CSVSHFAKNIQYF - TRBJ2-4 - TRBV29-1
TGTGCCAGCAGCCTTCTCACAGGGAGCGGGCAGCCCCAGCATTTT CASSLLTGSGQPQHF - TRBJ1-5 - TRBV7-2
TGTGCCAGCTCACGACGGACTAGCGGGGGCCAAGAGACCCAGTACTTC CASSRRTSGGQETQYF TRBD2 TRBJ2-5 many TRBV18
TGCGCCAGCAGCTCCTCGGGACAGGGAGGCGTCGGGGAGCTGTTTTTT CASSSSGQGGVGELFF TRBD1 TRBJ2-2 many TRBV5-1
TGTGCCAGCAGCTTGATACCGGGACTAGCCGCCTACTCTCCTCGATCTTACACAGATACGCAGTATTTT CASSLIPGLAAYSPRSYTDTQYF TRBD2 TRBJ2-3 - TRBV5-6
TGTGCCAGCAGGCCCTATGGGGTGGGGCAAGAGACCCAGTACTTC CASRPYGVGQETQYF - TRBJ2-5 many TRBV6-1
TGTGCCAGCAGTTACTCGATAGGGACAGGGGGGTACGAGCAGTACTTC CASSYSIGTGGYEQYF TRBD1 TRBJ2-7 many TRBV6-2/TRBV6-3
TGTGCCAGCAGTGAGGGACAGGGGGCGACAGATACGCAGTATTTT CASSEGQGATDTQYF TRBD1 TRBJ2-3 many TRBV2
TGTGCCAGCAGCTTCCGTGAAGAGGGGCAGTACTTC CASSFREEGQYF - TRBJ2-7 many TRBV6-2/TRBV6-3
TGTGCCAGCAGCTTAGATCCGAGAACAACTGAAGCTTTCTTT CASSLDPRTTEAFF - TRBJ1-1 - TRBV7-8
TGTGCCAGCAGTTTAGGGACAGGGAATTCACCCCTCCACTTT CASSLGTGNSPLHF TRBD1 TRBJ1-6 many TRBV7-9
TGTGCCAGCAGTGCCCTAGTAGGGGAGGAGACCCAGTACTTC CASSALVGEETQYF - TRBJ2-5 many TRBV6-1
TGTGCCACCAGTGGGCGCAATCAGCCCCAGCATTTT CATSGRNQPQHF - TRBJ1-5 - TRBV24-1
TGCAGTGCTAAAACAGGGCCTGAAGCTTTCTTT CSAKTGPEAFF - TRBJ1-1 many TRBV20-1
TGTGCCAGCAGCGTAGCTCGGACAGGGGGATATGGCTACACCTTC CASSVARTGGYGYTF TRBD1 TRBJ1-2 - TRBV9
TGTGCCAGCAGCTTAGATCGTTCCAGGGGGTTCGGGGATCTACCCTACGAGCAGTACTTC CASSLDRSRGFGDLPYEQYF TRBD1 TRBJ2-7 few TRBV11-3